Listed below are T cell receptor beta chains from one sample, sequenced in a study of CD8 T cells in Susac syndrome. Each CDR3 protein is one row after TCRdb ran MiXCR on the immunoSEQ multiplex PCR reads. Among 150,000 to 180,000 distinct CDR3 sequences, 85% to 95% were seen once, and the ten largest hold 0.16%. The sequencing input was CD4+ T cells from PBMCs. The receptors were sampled from a human donor with Susac syndrome. The CDR3 runs from the conserved cysteine through the conserved F or W. Each record gives: D gene, V gene, J gene, CDR3 DNA, CDR3 protein. The D gene is left open where the match is weak.

d_gene: -
v_gene: TRBV29-1
j_gene: TRBJ1-3
CDR3nt: TGCAGCGTTGGTGAGGGGACAAACACCATATATTTT
CDR3aa: CSVGEGTNTIYF

d_gene: -
v_gene: TRBV12-3/TRBV12-4
j_gene: TRBJ2-1
CDR3nt: TGTGCCAGCAGCCCCGACAGGATAAACAATGAGCAGTTCTTC
CDR3aa: CASSPDRINNEQFF

d_gene: TRBD1
v_gene: TRBV15
j_gene: TRBJ1-5
CDR3nt: TGTGCCACCAACCTAGGGACAGCTCAAGGGACCCAGCATTTT
CDR3aa: CATNLGTAQGTQHF

d_gene: -
v_gene: TRBV9
j_gene: TRBJ2-1
CDR3nt: TGTGCCAGCAGCGTGTCGGGGTTCAGTGAGCAGTTCTTC
CDR3aa: CASSVSGFSEQFF

d_gene: -
v_gene: TRBV15
j_gene: TRBJ2-3
CDR3nt: TGTGCCACCTCCAGACCCTACACAGATACGCAGTATTTT
CDR3aa: CATSRPYTDTQYF

d_gene: -
v_gene: TRBV20-1
j_gene: TRBJ2-1
CDR3nt: TGCAGTGCTAGAGATCGGCGGGGGCTTAATGAGCAGTTCTTC
CDR3aa: CSARDRRGLNEQFF

d_gene: -
v_gene: TRBV5-4
j_gene: TRBJ2-6
CDR3nt: TGTGCCAGCAGCGTGACAGGACCTCACTCTGGGGCCAACGTCCTGACTTTC
CDR3aa: CASSVTGPHSGANVLTF

d_gene: -
v_gene: TRBV29-1
j_gene: TRBJ2-1
CDR3nt: TGCAGCGTAAGGGGGGCCGTAACAGCTGAGCAGTTCTTC
CDR3aa: CSVRGAVTAEQFF

d_gene: -
v_gene: TRBV20-1
j_gene: TRBJ1-5
CDR3nt: TGCAGTGCAGGCGGGAGCAATCAGCCCCAGCATTTT
CDR3aa: CSAGGSNQPQHF

d_gene: TRBD1
v_gene: TRBV29-1
j_gene: TRBJ2-7
CDR3nt: TGCAGCGGCATTATGCAGGGGGCTAACGGAGAGTACGAGCAGTACTTC
CDR3aa: CSGIMQGANGEYEQYF